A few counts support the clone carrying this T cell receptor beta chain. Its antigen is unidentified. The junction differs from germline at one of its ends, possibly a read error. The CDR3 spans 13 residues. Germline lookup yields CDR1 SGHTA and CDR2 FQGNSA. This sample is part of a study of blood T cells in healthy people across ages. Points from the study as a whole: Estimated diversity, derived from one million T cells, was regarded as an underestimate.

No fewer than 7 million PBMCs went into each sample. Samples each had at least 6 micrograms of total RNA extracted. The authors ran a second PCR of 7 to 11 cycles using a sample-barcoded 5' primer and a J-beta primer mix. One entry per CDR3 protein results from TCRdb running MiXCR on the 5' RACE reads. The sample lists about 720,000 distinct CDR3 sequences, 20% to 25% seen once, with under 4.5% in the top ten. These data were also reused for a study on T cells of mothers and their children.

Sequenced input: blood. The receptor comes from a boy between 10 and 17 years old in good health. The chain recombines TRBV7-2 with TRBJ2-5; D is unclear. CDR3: CASSLGDKLEKLF. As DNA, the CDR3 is TGTGCCAGCAGCTTAGGAGACAAATTGGAAAAACTCTTC.